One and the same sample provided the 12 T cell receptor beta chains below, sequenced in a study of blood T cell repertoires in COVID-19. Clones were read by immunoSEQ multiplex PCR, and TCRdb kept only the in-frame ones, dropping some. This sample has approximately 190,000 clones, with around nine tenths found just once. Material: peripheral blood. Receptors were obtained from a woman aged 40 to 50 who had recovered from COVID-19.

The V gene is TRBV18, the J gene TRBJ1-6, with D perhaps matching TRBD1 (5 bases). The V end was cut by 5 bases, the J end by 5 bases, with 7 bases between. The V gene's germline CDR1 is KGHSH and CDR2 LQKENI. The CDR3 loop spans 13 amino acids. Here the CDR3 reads CASSARDNSPLHF. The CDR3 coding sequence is TGTGCCAGCTCAGCCAGGGATAATTCACCCCTCCACTTT. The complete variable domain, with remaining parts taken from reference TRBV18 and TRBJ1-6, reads NAGVMQNPRHLVRRRGQEARLRCSPMKGHSHVYWYRQLPEEGLKFMVYLQKENIIDESGMPKERFSAEFPKEGPSILRIQQVVRGDSAAYFCASSARDNSPLHFGNGTRLTVT.

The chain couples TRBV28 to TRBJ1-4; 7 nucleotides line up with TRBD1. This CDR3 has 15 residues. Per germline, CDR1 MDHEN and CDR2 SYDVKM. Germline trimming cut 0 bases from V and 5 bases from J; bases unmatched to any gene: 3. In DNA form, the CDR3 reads TGTGCCAGCAGTTTATGGGGACAGTTAAATGAAAAACTGTTTTTT. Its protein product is CASSLWGQLNEKLFF.

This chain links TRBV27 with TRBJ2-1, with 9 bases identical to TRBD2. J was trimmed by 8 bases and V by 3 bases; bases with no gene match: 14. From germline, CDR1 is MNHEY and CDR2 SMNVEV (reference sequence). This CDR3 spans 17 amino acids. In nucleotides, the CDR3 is TGTGCCAGCAGTTTCCTAGGCGGGACTAGCCTTTGGGATGAGCAGTTCTTC. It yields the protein CASSFLGGTSLWDEQFF.

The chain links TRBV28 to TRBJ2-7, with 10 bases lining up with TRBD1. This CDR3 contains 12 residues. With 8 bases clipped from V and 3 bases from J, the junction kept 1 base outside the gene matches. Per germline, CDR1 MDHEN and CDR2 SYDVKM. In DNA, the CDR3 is TGTGCCAGCCGGACAGGGGGCTACGAGCAGTACTTC. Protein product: CASRTGGYEQYF.

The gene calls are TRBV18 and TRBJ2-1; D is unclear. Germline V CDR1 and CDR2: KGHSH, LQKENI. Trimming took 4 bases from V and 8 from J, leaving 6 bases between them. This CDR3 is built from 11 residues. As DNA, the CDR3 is TGTGCCAGCTCACTTTTCGATGAGCAGTTCTTC. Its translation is CASSLFDEQFF.

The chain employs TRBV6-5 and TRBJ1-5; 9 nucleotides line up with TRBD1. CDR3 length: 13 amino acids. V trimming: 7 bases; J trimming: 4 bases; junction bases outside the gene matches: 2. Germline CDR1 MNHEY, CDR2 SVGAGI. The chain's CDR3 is CASKGTGNQPQHF. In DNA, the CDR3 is TGTGCCAGCAAGGGGACAGGGAATCAGCCCCAGCATTTT.

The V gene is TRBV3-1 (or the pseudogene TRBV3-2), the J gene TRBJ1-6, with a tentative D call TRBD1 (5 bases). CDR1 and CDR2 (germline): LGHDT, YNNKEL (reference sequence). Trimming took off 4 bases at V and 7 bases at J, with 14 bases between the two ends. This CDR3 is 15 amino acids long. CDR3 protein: CASSPVRGGNSPLHF. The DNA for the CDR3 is TGTGCCAGCAGCCCGGTAAGGGGTGGGAATTCACCCCTCCACTTT.

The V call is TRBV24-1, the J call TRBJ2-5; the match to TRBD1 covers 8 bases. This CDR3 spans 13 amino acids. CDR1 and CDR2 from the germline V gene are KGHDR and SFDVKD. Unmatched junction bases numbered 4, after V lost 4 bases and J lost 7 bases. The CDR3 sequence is CATSDGTGRTQYF. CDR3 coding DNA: TGTGCCACCAGTGACGGGACAGGCCGGACCCAGTACTTC.

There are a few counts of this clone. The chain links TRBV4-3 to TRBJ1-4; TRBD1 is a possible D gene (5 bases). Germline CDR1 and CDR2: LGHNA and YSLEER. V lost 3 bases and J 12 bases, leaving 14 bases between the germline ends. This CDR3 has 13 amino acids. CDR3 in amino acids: CASSHQGARQLFF. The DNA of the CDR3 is TGCGCCAGCAGCCACCAGGGCGCGCGGCAACTGTTTTTT.

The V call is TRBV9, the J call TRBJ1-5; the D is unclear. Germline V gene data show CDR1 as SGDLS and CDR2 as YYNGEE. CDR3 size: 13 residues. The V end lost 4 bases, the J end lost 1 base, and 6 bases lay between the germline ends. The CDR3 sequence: CASSRTSNQPQHF. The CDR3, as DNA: TGTGCCAGCAGCCGAACAAGCAATCAGCCCCAGCATTTT.

In DNA, the CDR3 is TGTGCCAGCAGTTACACTCCGCTCGGAAACACCATATATTTT. This codes for CASSYTPLGNTIYF. The rearrangement links TRBV6-2 or TRBV6-3 to TRBJ1-3, with D unclear. Germline CDR1 and CDR2: MNHEY and SVGEGT. The CDR3 totals 14 residues. Trimming shortened V by 2 bases and J by 4 bases, and 9 bases separated the two germline ends.

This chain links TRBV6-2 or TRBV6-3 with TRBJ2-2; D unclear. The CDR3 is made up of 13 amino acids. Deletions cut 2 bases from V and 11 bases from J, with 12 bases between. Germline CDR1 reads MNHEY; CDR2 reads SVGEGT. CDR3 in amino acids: CASSYDERGELFF. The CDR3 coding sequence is TGTGCCAGCAGTTACGATGAGCGCGGAGAGCTGTTTTTT.